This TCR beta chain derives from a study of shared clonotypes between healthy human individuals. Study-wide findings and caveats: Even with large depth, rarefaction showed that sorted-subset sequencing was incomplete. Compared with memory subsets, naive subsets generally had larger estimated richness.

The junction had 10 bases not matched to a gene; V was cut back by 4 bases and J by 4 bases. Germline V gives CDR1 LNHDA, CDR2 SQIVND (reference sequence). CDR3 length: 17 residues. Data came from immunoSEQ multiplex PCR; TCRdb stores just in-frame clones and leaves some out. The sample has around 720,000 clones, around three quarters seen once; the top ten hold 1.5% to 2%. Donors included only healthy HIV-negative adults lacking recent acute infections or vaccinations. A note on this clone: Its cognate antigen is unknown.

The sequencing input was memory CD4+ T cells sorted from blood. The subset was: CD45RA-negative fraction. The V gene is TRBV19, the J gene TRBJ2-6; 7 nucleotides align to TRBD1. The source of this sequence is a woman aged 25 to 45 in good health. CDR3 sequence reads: CASSRNRGPQGANVLTF. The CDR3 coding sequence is TGTGCCAGTAGTAGGAACAGGGGACCGCAAGGGGCCAACGTCCTGACTTTC.